A single sample gave rise to the 11 T cell receptor beta chains below, sequenced in a study of T cell repertoires in cytomegalovirus infection (dated by TCRdb to the late 2010s). Data came from an Illumina HiSeq 1500. TCRdb trimmed the raw reads at Q25, called clones with MiXCR and kept productive beta chains. Every entry covers one CDR3 protein and lists the most common genes and DNA from its rows. The sample table shows 680,000 or so distinct CDR3 sequences, and 35% are seen once. The ten largest clones represent around 2.8% of the sample. Sequenced sample: PBMCs. These receptors were collected from a human donor in good health (CMV status not recorded). Some clones in this sample may be carry-over from other donors' samples.

This clonotype turned up a few times. The chain's CDR3 is CASSALGTGRGVNQPQHF. Written as DNA, the CDR3 is TGTGCCAGCAGTGCTTTGGGGACAGGGAGGGGGGTCAATCAGCCCCAGCATTTT. The chain uses TRBV6-6 and TRBJ1-5; 9 bases match TRBD1. J lost 3 bases, V lost 5 bases, and 14 bases had no gene match. This CDR3 region has 18 residues. From germline, CDR1 is MNHNY and CDR2 SVGAGI (reference sequence).

The chain couples TRBV11-2 to TRBJ1-2; tentative D call: TRBD1 (6 bases). In germline, CDR1 is SGHAT, CDR2 FQNNGV. The germline V and J ends were trimmed by 3 bases and 2 bases, with 13 bases remaining between them. The CDR3 runs 15 residues. CDR3 DNA sequence: TGTGCCAGCAGCTTTACAGGGTCTGCCAACTATGGCTACACCTTC. This codes for CASSFTGSANYGYTF.

V usage is TRBV28 and J usage is TRBJ2-2; D is unclear. Germline CDR1 reads MDHEN; CDR2 reads SYDVKM. V was clipped by 8 bases and J by 6 bases, with 13 bases between them. CDR3 length: 13 amino acids. The CDR3 sequence is CASSVPPSGELFF. In DNA, the CDR3 is TGTGCCAGCTCTGTCCCCCCGTCCGGGGAGCTGTTTTTT.

This clonotype was found many times. The rearrangement joins TRBV7-2 to TRBJ1-4, with D possibly matching TRBD1 (5 bases). CDR1 and CDR2 from the germline V gene are SGHTA and FQGNSA. V lost 5 bases and J 7 bases, leaving 14 bases between the germline ends. CDR3 length: 14 amino acids. CDR3 DNA sequence: TGTGCCAGCAGCCGGGACGGTCGGGGTGAAAAACTGTTTTTT. Its protein product is CASSRDGRGEKLFF.

This clonotype was seen more than once but under ten times. V and J are TRBV12-3 or TRBV12-4 and TRBJ1-2; D may be TRBD1 (6 bases). The CDR3 length is 14 residues. V shed 4 bases and J shed 2 bases, with 11 bases lying between them. The CDR3 sequence is CASSYRAHNYGYTF. DNA of the CDR3: TGTGCCAGCAGTTACAGGGCCCACAACTATGGCTACACCTTC.

This clonotype was detected many times. CDR3 bases: TGCGCCAGCAGCTTGTGGTCCGGGGCGACCCCCACAGATACGCAGTATTTT. Translating it yields CASSLWSGATPTDTQYF. The chain employs TRBV5-1 and TRBJ2-3; perhaps D is TRBD1 or TRBD2 (5 bases each). This CDR3 has 17 residues. Trimming stripped 1 base from V and 2 bases from J, with 17 bases between. Per germline, CDR1 SGHRS and CDR2 YFSETQ. The variable domain in full, with the rest retrieved from reference TRBV5-1 and TRBJ2-3, is KAGVTQTPRYLIKTRGQQVTLSCSPISGHRSVSWYQQTPGQGLQFLFEYFSETQRNKGNFPGRFSGRQFSNSRSEMNVSTLELGDSALYLCASSLWSGATPTDTQYFGPGTRLTVL.

The rearrangement uses TRBV5-1 and TRBJ1-5, with D possibly matching TRBD1 (5 bases). Trimming left V 0 bases short and J 1 base short, with 17 bases between. Germline V gene data show CDR1 as SGHRS and CDR2 as YFSETQ. The CDR3 is 18 amino acids. The CDR3 loop is CASSLGTEGFTSNQPQHF. The CDR3 coding sequence is TGCGCCAGCAGCTTGGGGACGGAGGGGTTTACAAGCAATCAGCCCCAGCATTTT.

This clonotype turned up a few times. The chain combines TRBV19 with TRBJ2-3; possible D gene TRBD1, 6 bases. V was cut by 8 bases and J by 3 bases, with 15 bases left in between. The CDR3 runs 14 residues. In germline, CDR1 is LNHDA, CDR2 SQIVND (reference sequence). DNA of the CDR3: TGTGCCAGTCAAGAGACAGGTATGACAGATACGCAGTATTTT. This gives the protein CASQETGMTDTQYF. Combining the CDR3 with reference TRBV19 and TRBJ2-3 gives the whole variable domain DGGITQSPKYLFRKEGQNVTLSCEQNLNHDAMYWYRQDPGQGLRLIYYSQIVNDFQKGDIAEGYSVSREKKESFPLTVTSAQKNPTAFYLCASQETGMTDTQYFGPGTRLTVL.

This clonotype was seen more than once but under ten times. The V and J genes are TRBV2 and TRBJ1-1, with TRBD1 as a possible D gene (5 bases). The germline V gene encodes CDR1 SNHLY and CDR2 FYNNEI. This CDR3 contains 14 residues. With 3 bases removed from V and 6 bases from J, the gap between germline ends came to 14 bases. CDR3 loop: CASSDRLGGAEAFF. In DNA form, the CDR3 reads TGTGCCAGCAGTGATCGATTAGGAGGGGCTGAAGCTTTCTTT.

This clonotype occurred many times. The V and J genes are TRBV10-3 and TRBJ1-1; a weak D match, TRBD1 (5 bases). Germline V lookup: CDR1 ENHRY, CDR2 SYGVKD. The CDR3 runs to 15 residues. Trimming took 1 base from V and 4 from J, leaving 13 bases between them. The CDR3 here is CAISELQGTGTEAFF. CDR3 nucleotides: TGTGCCATCAGTGAGTTGCAGGGCACTGGCACTGAAGCTTTCTTT.

This sequence joins TRBV15 and TRBJ2-6; perhaps TRBD1 as D (6 bases). Germline CDR1 is LNHNV and CDR2 is YYDKDF (reference sequence). V was trimmed by 3 bases and J by 1 base, leaving 10 bases between them. This CDR3 region has 16 residues. The CDR3 is CATSRATGSGANVLTF. The CDR3 bases are TGTGCCACCAGCAGGGCCACAGGGTCTGGGGCCAACGTCCTGACTTTC. Combining the CDR3 with reference TRBV15 and TRBJ2-6 gives the whole variable domain DAMVIQNPRYQVTQFGKPVTLSCSQTLNHNVMYWYQQKSSQAPKLLFHYYDKDFNNEADTPDNFQSRRPNTSFCFLDIRSPGLGDTAMYLCATSRATGSGANVLTFGAGSRLTVL.